This T cell receptor (beta chain) was documented in a study of cytomegalovirus exposure and HLA in healthy donors. Whole-study results and caveats: V- and J-gene trimming in TCR beta was tied to a missense DCLRE1C variant by an analysis performed later. Later analysis suggested most CMV-associated TCR beta chains were HLA-restricted. Using a false discovery rate of 0.05, a later analysis showed that 15,000 to 20,000 TCR beta sequences were associated with HLA alleles.

As for this clone: Its specificity is unknown.

Healthy donors of bone marrow made up the group. Trimming removed 4 bases from V and 7 bases from J; junction bases left unmatched: 9. CDR1 is SGHRS, CDR2 YFSETQ, per germline. This CDR3 has 15 amino acids. Amplification used 60 Vbeta primers and 13 Jbeta primers. Here immunoSEQ multiplex PCR was the method, and the copy in TCRdb shows in-frame clones only, minus some. The sample has 200,000 to 250,000 clones; over 65% are singletons. The source of this sequence is a man younger than 35 in good health and CMV-seronegative. V usage is TRBV5-1 and J usage is TRBJ2-1; 9 bases are shared with TRBD2. The sample comprised PBMCs. CDR3 sequence reads: CASSPLAGEGNEQFF. For the CDR3, the DNA is TGCGCCAGCAGCCCCTTAGCGGGAGAGGGGAATGAGCAGTTCTTC. Looking up the rest from reference TRBV5-1 and TRBJ2-1 gives the full variable domain: KAGVTQTPRYLIKTRGQQVTLSCSPISGHRSVSWYQQTPGQGLQFLFEYFSETQRNKGNFPGRFSGRQFSNSRSEMNVSTLELGDSALYLCASSPLAGEGNEQFFGPGTRLTVL.